This T cell receptor (beta chain) came from a study of cytotoxic CD8 clonotypes in ibrutinib-treated CLL. General study points: Public clonotypes occurred uncommonly; on treatment, they contracted or remained stable.

Germline values: CDR1 SQVTM, CDR2 ANQGSEA. This CDR3 contains 20 residues. Trimming cost V 6 bases and J 0 bases; bases outside gene matches: 19. Clones were sequenced by immunoSEQ multiplex PCR, and TCRdb holds only the in-frame ones, with some missing. The sample yields 200,000 to 250,000 clones, roughly 73% seen once. A remark on this clone: The target antigen is unknown.

This chain uses TRBV29-1 with TRBJ2-1; TRBD2 matches at 11 bases. The sample was PBMCs, taken after 12 months of ibrutinib treatment. This receptor was identified in a human donor with chronic lymphocytic leukemia. For the CDR3, the DNA is TGCAGCGTGGGGGGATTGAGTGGGACTAGCGGCCCATTCTCCTACAATGAGCAGTTCTTC. Its protein is CSVGGLSGTSGPFSYNEQFF.